These 30 T cell receptor beta chains came from one sample sequenced in a study of blood T cell repertoires in COVID-19. The method was immunoSEQ multiplex PCR; TCRdb's version includes in-frame clones alone and lacks a portion of them. This table holds hundreds of thousands of clones, about 89% found once. Sequencing input: peripheral blood. These receptors came from a woman in her fifties or sixties with acute or convalescent COVID-19.

In this sample, this clone turned up once. V is TRBV28 and J is TRBJ2-7, with D maybe TRBD2 (6 bases). Germline V lookup: CDR1 MDHEN, CDR2 SYDVKM. The CDR3 is made up of 13 amino acids. The V end lost 1 base, the J end lost 3 bases, and 7 bases lay between the germline ends. CDR3 sequence (DNA): TGTGCCAGCAGTTTATCGGGACTCTACGAGCAGTACTTC. It specifies CASSLSGLYEQYF. The complete variable domain, with remaining parts taken from reference TRBV28 and TRBJ2-7, reads DVKVTQSSRYLVKRTGEKVFLECVQDMDHENMFWYRQDPGLGLRLIYFSYDVKMKEKGDIPEGYSVSREKKERFSLILESASTNQTSMYLCASSLSGLYEQYFGPGTRLTVT.

J is TRBJ1-1 and V is TRBV7-3; D uncertain. CDR1 and CDR2 from the germline V gene are SGHTA and FQGTGA. V lost 1 base and J 1 base, leaving 7 bases between the germline ends. CDR3 length: 14 residues. DNA of the CDR3: TGTGCCAGCAGCTTAAGACACCGGAACACTGAAGCTTTCTTT. Its translation is CASSLRHRNTEAFF.

The rearrangement links TRBV11-2 to TRBJ2-5; 10 bases align to TRBD2. The V segment lost 5 bases and the J segment 5 bases; nucleotides outside the gene matches: 8. This CDR3 comprises 15 residues. In germline, CDR1 is SGHAT, CDR2 FQNNGV. The DNA for the CDR3 is TGTGCCAGCAGCATAGGGACTAGCGTCGGGGAGACCCAGTACTTC. Translation gives CASSIGTSVGETQYF.

The chain recombines TRBV2 with TRBJ2-5; 7 nucleotides align to TRBD1. The CDR3 length is 15 residues. The germline V gene has CDR1 SNHLY and CDR2 FYNNEI. After removal of 4 bases from V and 4 bases from J, the junction contained 9 bases not matched to a gene. For the CDR3, the DNA is TGTGCCAGCAGTGTACTGGGGACAGTTGTAGAGACCCAGTACTTC. Amino acid sequence: CASSVLGTVVETQYF.

V gene TRBV28 combines with J gene TRBJ1-2; D perhaps matches TRBD1 (6 bases). The CDR3 is 15 amino acids. Germline CDR1 is MDHEN and CDR2 is SYDVKM. Trimming took off 6 bases at V and 2 bases at J, with 16 bases between the two ends. CDR3 DNA sequence: TGTGCCAGCAGCGGGATACAGGGACGGAACTATGGCTACACCTTC. It translates to CASSGIQGRNYGYTF.

The chain joins TRBV30 to TRBJ2-1, with TRBD2 matching 9 bases. This CDR3 has 15 amino acids. The germline gives CDR1 GTSNPN, CDR2 SVGIG (reference sequence). V was clipped by 0 bases and J by 6 bases; unmatched bases: 6. The CDR3 DNA reads as TGTGCCTGGAGTGTAGGGGCGGGAGGGGCCAATGAGCAGTTCTTC. As protein: CAWSVGAGGANEQFF.

This clone has more than one count but fewer than ten. J is TRBJ2-1 and V is TRBV7-2; D is unclear. Germline V lookup: CDR1 SGHTA, CDR2 FQGNSA. CDR3 length: 13 amino acids. Trimming stripped 2 bases from V and 9 bases from J, with 11 bases between. CDR3 sequence reads: CASSLSVAGEQFF. CDR3 DNA sequence: TGTGCCAGCAGCTTATCAGTCGCTGGTGAGCAGTTCTTC.

The gene calls are TRBV7-2 and TRBJ2-1; 8 nucleotides align to TRBD1. This CDR3 spans 14 amino acids. The ends lost 5 bases at V and 7 bases at J; junction bases unmatched: 7. Germline CDR1 is SGHTA and CDR2 is FQGNSA. The CDR3: CASSLWTGLNEQFF. For the CDR3, the DNA is TGTGCCAGCAGCCTCTGGACAGGGTTGAATGAGCAGTTCTTC.

This rearrangement joins TRBV5-1 to TRBJ1-2; 11 bases are a match to TRBD1. After removal of 2 bases from V and 4 bases from J, the junction contained 13 bases not matched to a gene. Germline CDR1 SGHRS, CDR2 YFSETQ. This CDR3 has 18 residues. The CDR3 nucleotides read TGCGCCAGCAGCTTATCCGGGACAGGGGGTGCGTTCAGCTATGGCTACACCTTC. As protein: CASSLSGTGGAFSYGYTF.

This rearrangement joins TRBV20-1 to TRBJ1-4; no clear D. This CDR3 contains 11 residues. V lost 6 bases and J lost 11, with 13 bases in between. Germline V lookup: CDR1 DFQATT, CDR2 SNEGSKA (reference sequence). CDR3 sequence: CSAHFAGKLFF. The CDR3 DNA sequence: TGCAGTGCCCATTTCGCCGGGAAACTGTTTTTT.

The gene calls are TRBV6-9 and TRBJ2-3, with a tentative D call TRBD2 (6 bases). This CDR3 comprises 15 residues. V lost 8 bases, J lost 6 bases, and 21 bases lay in between. The germline gives CDR1 MNHGY, CDR2 SVAAGI. The CDR3 spells CASSEGRRLGDTQYF. CDR3 coding DNA: TGTGCCAGCTCGGAGGGGAGGCGCTTAGGGGATACGCAGTATTTT.

This chain uses TRBV5-1 with TRBJ1-2; D gene ambiguous. Germline lookup yields CDR1 SGHRS and CDR2 YFSETQ. The CDR3 has 14 amino acids. V was cut by 0 bases and J by 2 bases, with 8 bases left in between. CDR3 region: CASSLAPGNYGYTF. The DNA of the CDR3 is TGCGCCAGCAGCTTGGCCCCGGGGAACTATGGCTACACCTTC. Full variable domain (outside the CDR3, taken from reference TRBV5-1 and TRBJ1-2): KAGVTQTPRYLIKTRGQQVTLSCSPISGHRSVSWYQQTPGQGLQFLFEYFSETQRNKGNFPGRFSGRQFSNSRSEMNVSTLELGDSALYLCASSLAPGNYGYTFGSGTRLTVV.

The J gene is TRBJ2-1, the V gene TRBV4-3, with 9 nucleotides matching TRBD2. V gave up 0 bases and J gave up 7 bases; unmatched junction bases: 10. CDR1 is LGHNA and CDR2 is YSLEER in the germline V gene. The CDR3 has 17 residues. The CDR3 DNA is TGCGCCAGCAGCCAAGATATGGCGGGGGGGTTTTTGAATGAGCAGTTCTTC. It encodes CASSQDMAGGFLNEQFF.

This clone was picked up one time. The chain links TRBV2 to TRBJ2-6, with D perhaps matching TRBD1 (6 bases). CDR3 length equals 15 residues. V dropped 7 bases and J dropped 1 base, with 11 bases sitting between them. Per the germline V gene, CDR1 is SNHLY and CDR2 is FYNNEI. The CDR3 here is CASTQGSSGANVLTF. DNA of the CDR3: TGTGCCAGCACACAGGGAAGTTCTGGGGCCAACGTCCTGACTTTC.

The V gene is TRBV19, the J gene TRBJ2-5, with D perhaps TRBD1 (5 bases). Trimming shortened V by 5 bases and J by 5 bases, and 15 bases separated the two germline ends. This CDR3 comprises 14 residues. Germline V gene lookup returns CDR1 LNHDA and CDR2 SQIVND (reference sequence). The CDR3 coding sequence is TGTGCCAGTAGTCAGATTGGGGCGGTGGAGACCCAGTACTTC. Translation: CASSQIGAVETQYF.

The J gene is TRBJ2-7, the V gene TRBV2, with D perhaps matching TRBD1 (7 bases). Germline loops: CDR1 SNHLY, CDR2 FYNNEI. This CDR3 contains 14 residues. The ends were cut back, 5 bases at V and 0 bases at J, with 11 bases in the middle. The DNA for the CDR3 is TGTGCCAGCAGTCCAGGGGGGAGCTCCTACGAGCAGTACTTC. Amino acids: CASSPGGSSYEQYF.

The chain is built from TRBV2 and TRBJ1-2; TRBD1 might be the D (6 bases). V lost 4 bases and J 4 bases, leaving 7 bases between the germline ends. Germline V gene data show CDR1 as SNHLY and CDR2 as FYNNEI. The CDR3 is made up of 12 amino acids. CDR3 DNA sequence: TGTGCCAGCAGTGGGACAGCCTATGGCTACACCTTC. This encodes CASSGTAYGYTF.

The CDR3: CASSPSGVAYNEQFF. Here the CDR3 DNA reads TGCGCCAGCAGCCCGTCGGGGGTGGCCTACAATGAGCAGTTCTTC. The V and J genes are TRBV5-1 and TRBJ2-1; a possible D gene is TRBD2 (6 bases). The CDR3 sequence is 15 residues long. Trimming cost V 4 bases and J 2 bases, with 13 bases left between them. Germline V gives CDR1 SGHRS, CDR2 YFSETQ.

The J gene is TRBJ1-1, the V gene TRBV9; D is ambiguous. This CDR3 is 13 amino acids long. The germline V and J ends were trimmed by 0 bases and 7 bases, with 10 bases remaining between them. Germline assignment: CDR1 SGDLS and CDR2 YYNGEE. CDR3 residues: CASSVVGSREAFF. As DNA, the CDR3 is TGTGCCAGCAGCGTAGTCGGGTCCCGTGAAGCTTTCTTT.

V usage is TRBV5-1 and J usage is TRBJ2-1, with 13 nucleotides matching TRBD2. The CDR3 runs to 15 residues. Germline CDR1 is SGHRS and CDR2 is YFSETQ. J lost 9 bases, V lost 6 bases, and 9 bases had no gene match. Written as DNA, the CDR3 is TGCGCCAGCACCGGGACTAGCGGGATATATAGTGAGCAGTTCTTC. It codes for CASTGTSGIYSEQFF.

This clone occurred a few times. The gene calls are TRBV28 and TRBJ2-7; a possible D gene is TRBD2 (6 bases). V was clipped by 6 bases and J by 3 bases, with 15 bases between them. CDR3 length: 14 amino acids. CDR1 is MDHEN and CDR2 is SYDVKM in the germline V gene. CDR3 in DNA: TGTGCCAGCAGCCTCCCGGTGGGAGGCTACGAGCAGTACTTC. Amino acids: CASSLPVGGYEQYF.

This chain links TRBV3-1 (or the pseudogene TRBV3-2) with TRBJ2-1; D might be TRBD1 (6 bases). Germline V gene lookup returns CDR1 LGHDT and CDR2 YNNKEL (reference sequence). Trimming took off 4 bases at V and 5 bases at J, with 15 bases between the two ends. CDR3 length: 15 amino acids. The CDR3 protein is CASSPWGHPDNEQFF. DNA of the CDR3: TGTGCCAGCAGCCCGTGGGGACACCCAGACAATGAGCAGTTCTTC.

The chain joins TRBV4-3 to TRBJ2-7; D not certain. The CDR3 consists of 15 residues. Germline loops: CDR1 LGHNA, CDR2 YSLEER. The V and J ends lost 3 bases and 3 bases respectively, with 15 bases between them. CDR3 residues: CASSQVHGEIYEQYF. The CDR3 DNA sequence: TGCGCCAGCAGCCAGGTCCATGGAGAGATCTACGAGCAGTACTTC.

V usage is TRBV29-1 and J usage is TRBJ2-1; 13 bases map to TRBD2. The CDR3 covers 15 residues. CDR1 and CDR2 from the germline V gene are SQVTM and ANQGSEA. J lost 5 bases, V lost 6 bases, and 7 bases had no gene match. The DNA for the CDR3 is TGCAGCGTGACTAGCGGGAGGATCTGGAACAATGAGCAGTTCTTC. This sequence encodes CSVTSGRIWNNEQFF.

The V call is TRBV7-9, the J call TRBJ1-3; D possibly corresponds to TRBD1 (5 bases). V was shortened by 1 base and J by 0 bases, with 10 bases between the two germline ends. Germline CDR1 is SEHNR and CDR2 is FQNEAQ (reference sequence). The CDR3 contains 16 residues. The CDR3 DNA reads as TGTGCCAGCAGCTTAGATGGACACATCTCTGGAAACACCATATATTTT. It translates to CASSLDGHISGNTIYF.

The chain has TRBV28 and TRBJ2-5; D perhaps matches TRBD2 (6 bases). CDR3 length equals 16 residues. Germline CDR1 reads MDHEN; CDR2 reads SYDVKM. V was cut by 2 bases and J by 6 bases, with 19 bases left in between. The CDR3, as DNA: TGTGCCAGCAGTTTAATGGGGGGATTAGGCTTGAAGACCCAGTACTTC. Translating it yields CASSLMGGLGLKTQYF.

CDR3 amino acids: CASSFSAGGRYEQYF. CDR3 DNA sequence: TGTGCCAGCAGCTTTTCGGCAGGGGGCCGGTACGAGCAGTACTTC. This chain connects TRBV7-9 to TRBJ2-7; 8 nucleotides match TRBD1. V lost 3 bases to trimming and J lost 4 bases; unmatched junction nucleotides: 8. The CDR3 spans 15 residues. Germline V CDR1 and CDR2: SEHNR, FQNEAQ (reference sequence).

The sample holds a few counts of this clone. The CDR3 sequence is CASSLGQGLGEQYF. The DNA of the CDR3 is TGTGCCAGCAGCTTAGGACAGGGCCTAGGGGAGCAGTACTTC. The chain recombines TRBV7-2 with TRBJ2-7; 7 positions agree with TRBD1. Germline CDR1 is SGHTA and CDR2 is FQGNSA. Trimming removed 1 base from V and 7 bases from J; junction bases left unmatched: 7. The CDR3 spans 14 residues.

The V call is TRBV5-1, the J call TRBJ2-3; D is undetermined. Germline loops: CDR1 SGHRS, CDR2 YFSETQ. The CDR3 covers 14 residues. Trimming removed 0 bases at V and 1 base at J, with 6 bases between. CDR3 amino acids: CASSLEQRTDTQYF. The CDR3 DNA sequence: TGCGCCAGCAGCTTGGAACAGCGCACAGATACGCAGTATTTT.

The rearrangement uses TRBV9 and TRBJ1-3, with 8 bases matching TRBD1. Germline lookup yields CDR1 SGDLS and CDR2 YYNGEE. V shed 1 base and J 0 bases; nucleotides not matched to a gene: 3. This CDR3 spans 16 amino acids. In DNA form, the CDR3 reads TGTGCCAGCAGCGTAACTACAGGGGGCTCTGGAAACACCATATATTTT. Protein sequence: CASSVTTGGSGNTIYF.